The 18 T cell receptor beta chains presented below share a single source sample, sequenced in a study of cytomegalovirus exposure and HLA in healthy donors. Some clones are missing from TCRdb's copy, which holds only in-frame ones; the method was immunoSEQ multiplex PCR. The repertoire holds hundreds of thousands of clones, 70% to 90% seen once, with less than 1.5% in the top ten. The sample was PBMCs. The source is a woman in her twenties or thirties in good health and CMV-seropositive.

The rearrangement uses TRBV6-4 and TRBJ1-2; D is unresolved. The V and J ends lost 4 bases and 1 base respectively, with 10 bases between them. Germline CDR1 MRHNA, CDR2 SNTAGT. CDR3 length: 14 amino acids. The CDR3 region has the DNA TGTGCCAGCAGTGGACAACCAAATAACTATGGCTACACCTTC. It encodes CASSGQPNNYGYTF.

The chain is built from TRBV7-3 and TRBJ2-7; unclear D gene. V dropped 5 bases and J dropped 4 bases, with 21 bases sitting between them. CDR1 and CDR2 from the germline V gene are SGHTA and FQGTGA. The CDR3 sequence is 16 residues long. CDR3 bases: TGTGCCAGCAGCATAATGGCGGCTCCTCTATCGTACGAGCAGTACTTC. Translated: CASSIMAAPLSYEQYF.

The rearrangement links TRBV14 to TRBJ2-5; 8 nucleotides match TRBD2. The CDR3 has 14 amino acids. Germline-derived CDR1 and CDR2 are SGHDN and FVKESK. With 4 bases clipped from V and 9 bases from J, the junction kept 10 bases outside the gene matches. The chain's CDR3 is CASSLTSGSEAQYF. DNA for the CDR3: TGTGCCAGCAGCCTAACTAGCGGATCGGAGGCCCAGTACTTC.

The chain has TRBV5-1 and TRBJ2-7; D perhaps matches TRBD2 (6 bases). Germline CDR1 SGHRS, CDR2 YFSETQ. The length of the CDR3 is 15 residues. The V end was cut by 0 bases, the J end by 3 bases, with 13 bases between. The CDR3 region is CASSLGSSDRYEQYF. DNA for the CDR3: TGCGCCAGCAGCTTGGGTTCTAGCGATCGCTACGAGCAGTACTTC.

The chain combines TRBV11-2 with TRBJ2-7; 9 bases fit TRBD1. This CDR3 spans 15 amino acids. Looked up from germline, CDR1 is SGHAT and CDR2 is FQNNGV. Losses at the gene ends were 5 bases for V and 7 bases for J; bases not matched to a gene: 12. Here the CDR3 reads CASSPFGTGRREQYF. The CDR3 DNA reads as TGTGCCAGCAGCCCATTCGGGACAGGGCGTAGGGAGCAGTACTTC.

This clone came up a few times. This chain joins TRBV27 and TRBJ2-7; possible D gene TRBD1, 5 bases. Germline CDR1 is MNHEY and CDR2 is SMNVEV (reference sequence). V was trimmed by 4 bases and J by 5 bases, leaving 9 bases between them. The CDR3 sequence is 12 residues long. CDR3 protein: CASSSRVHEQYF. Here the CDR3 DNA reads TGTGCCAGCAGTTCCAGGGTCCACGAGCAGTACTTC.

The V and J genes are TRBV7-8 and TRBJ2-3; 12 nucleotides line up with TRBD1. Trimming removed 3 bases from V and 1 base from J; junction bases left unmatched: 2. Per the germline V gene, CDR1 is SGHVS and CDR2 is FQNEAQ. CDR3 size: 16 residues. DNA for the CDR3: TGTGCCAGCAGCTTGGGACAGGGGGCTCGCACAGATACGCAGTATTTT. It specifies CASSLGQGARTDTQYF.

The CDR3 DNA sequence: TGTGCCAGCAGTGAGCTCTCCTCAGAGGGGACCCAGTACTTC. It is translated as CASSELSSEGTQYF. The genes are TRBV27 and TRBJ2-5; D may be TRBD2 (5 bases). Germline V CDR1 and CDR2: MNHEY, SMNVEV (reference sequence). Trimming removed 5 bases from V and 7 bases from J, with 17 bases in between. The CDR3 is 14 residues long.

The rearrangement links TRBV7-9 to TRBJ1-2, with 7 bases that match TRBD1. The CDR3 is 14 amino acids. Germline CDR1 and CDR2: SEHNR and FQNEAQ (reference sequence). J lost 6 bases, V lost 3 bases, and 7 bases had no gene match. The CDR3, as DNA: TGTGCCAGCAGCTTCGCAGGGGGAAATAATGGCTACACCTTC. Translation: CASSFAGGNNGYTF. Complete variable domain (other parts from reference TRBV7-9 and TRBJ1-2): DTGVSQNPRHKITKRGQNVTFRCDPISEHNRLYWYRQTLGQGPEFLTYFQNEAQLEKSRLLSDRFSAERPKGSFSTLEIQRTEQGDSAMYLCASSFAGGNNGYTFGSGTRLTVV.

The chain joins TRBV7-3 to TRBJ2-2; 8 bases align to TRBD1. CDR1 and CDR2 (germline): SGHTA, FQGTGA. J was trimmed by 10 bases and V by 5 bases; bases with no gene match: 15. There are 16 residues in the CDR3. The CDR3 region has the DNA TGTGCCAGCAGCCCCCCGTCCGGGGCGGGACAGGTGGAGCTGTTTTTT. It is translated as CASSPPSGAGQVELFF.

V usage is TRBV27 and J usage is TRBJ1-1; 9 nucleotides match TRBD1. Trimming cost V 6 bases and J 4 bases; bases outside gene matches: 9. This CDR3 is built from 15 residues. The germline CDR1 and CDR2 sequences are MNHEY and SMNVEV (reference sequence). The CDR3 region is CASSPGTGPGTEAFF. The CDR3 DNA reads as TGTGCCAGCAGCCCCGGGACAGGGCCTGGCACTGAAGCTTTCTTT.

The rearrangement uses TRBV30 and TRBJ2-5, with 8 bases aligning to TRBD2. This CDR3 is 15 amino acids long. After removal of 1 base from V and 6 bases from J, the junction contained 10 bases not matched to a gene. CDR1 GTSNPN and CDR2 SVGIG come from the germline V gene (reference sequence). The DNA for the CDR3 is TGTGCCTGGAGTGGGGGCGGGGGGATAGGGAAGACCCAGTACTTC. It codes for CAWSGGGGIGKTQYF.

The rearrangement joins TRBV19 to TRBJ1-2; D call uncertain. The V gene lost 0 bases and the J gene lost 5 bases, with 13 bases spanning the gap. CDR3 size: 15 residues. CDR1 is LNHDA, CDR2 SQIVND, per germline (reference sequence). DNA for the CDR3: TGTGCCAGTAGTATAGACGCAGGCCCGAGATATGGCTACACCTTC. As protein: CASSIDAGPRYGYTF.

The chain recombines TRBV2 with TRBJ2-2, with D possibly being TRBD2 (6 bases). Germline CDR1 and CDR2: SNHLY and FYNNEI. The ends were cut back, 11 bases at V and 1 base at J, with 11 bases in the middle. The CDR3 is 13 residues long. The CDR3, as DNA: TGTGCCGGCCTAGCGCAGAACACCGGGGAGCTGTTTTTT. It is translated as CAGLAQNTGELFF.

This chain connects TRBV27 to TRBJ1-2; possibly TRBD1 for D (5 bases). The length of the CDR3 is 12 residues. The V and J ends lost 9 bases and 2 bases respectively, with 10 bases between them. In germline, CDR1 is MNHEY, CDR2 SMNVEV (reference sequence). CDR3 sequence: CASRGGNYGYTF. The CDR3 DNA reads TGTGCCAGTCGTGGGGGGAACTATGGCTACACCTTC.

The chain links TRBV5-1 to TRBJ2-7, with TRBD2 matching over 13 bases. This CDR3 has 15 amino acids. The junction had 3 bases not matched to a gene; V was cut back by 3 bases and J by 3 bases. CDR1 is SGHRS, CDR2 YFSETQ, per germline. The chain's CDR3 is CASSSGLAGFYEQYF. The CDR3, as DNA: TGCGCCAGCAGCTCGGGACTAGCGGGATTCTACGAGCAGTACTTC.

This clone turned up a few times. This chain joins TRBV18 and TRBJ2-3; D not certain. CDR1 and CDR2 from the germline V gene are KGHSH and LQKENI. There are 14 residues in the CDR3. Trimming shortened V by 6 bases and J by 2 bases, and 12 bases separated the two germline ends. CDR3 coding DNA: TGTGCCAGCTCGCTCGTCGGAGTCACAGATACGCAGTATTTT. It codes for CASSLVGVTDTQYF.

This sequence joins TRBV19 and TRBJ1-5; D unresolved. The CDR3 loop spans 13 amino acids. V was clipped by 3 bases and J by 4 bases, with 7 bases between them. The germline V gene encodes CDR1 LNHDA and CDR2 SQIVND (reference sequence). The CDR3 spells CASSIVRNQPQHF. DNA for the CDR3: TGTGCCAGTAGTATTGTCAGGAATCAGCCCCAGCATTTT.